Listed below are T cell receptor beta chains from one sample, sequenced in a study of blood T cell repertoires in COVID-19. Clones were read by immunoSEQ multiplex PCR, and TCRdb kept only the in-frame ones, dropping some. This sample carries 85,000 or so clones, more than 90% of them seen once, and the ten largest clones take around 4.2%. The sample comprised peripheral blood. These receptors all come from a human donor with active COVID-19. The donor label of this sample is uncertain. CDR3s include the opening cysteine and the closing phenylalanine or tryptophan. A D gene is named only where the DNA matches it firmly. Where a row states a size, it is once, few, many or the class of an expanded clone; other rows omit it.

CSASFGQGLGETQYF,TGCAGTGCTAGTTTTGGACAGGGGTTGGGAGAGACCCAGTACTTC,TRBD1,TRBJ2-5,TRBV20-1,once
CASSGGAQHQPQHF,TGTGCCAGCAGCGGGGGGGCCCAGCATCAGCCCCAGCATTTT,NA,TRBJ1-5,TRBV7-9,few
CATQGVTEAFF,TGTGCCACCCAGGGGGTCACTGAAGCTTTCTTT,TRBD1,TRBJ1-1,TRBV10-3,NA
CASSLPDREAFF,TGTGCCAGCAGCCTACCCGACAGAGAAGCTTTCTTT,NA,TRBJ1-1,TRBV7-8,NA
CASSRGQRTGDGYTF,TGTGCCAGCAGTCGTGGACAACGTACAGGGGATGGCTACACCTTC,TRBD1,TRBJ1-2,TRBV6-5,NA
CASSPLDRGRDVQDTQYF,TGTGCCAGCTCTCCACTGGACAGGGGGCGTGATGTCCAAGATACGCAGTATTTT,TRBD1,TRBJ2-3,TRBV18,NA
CASSLDTGAFYEQYF,TGTGCCAGCAGCTTAGACACAGGGGCCTTTTACGAGCAGTACTTC,TRBD1,TRBJ2-7,TRBV7-9,NA
CASSLRERNSPLHF,TGTGCCAGCAGTTTGAGGGAACGAAATTCACCCCTCCACTTT,NA,TRBJ1-6,TRBV28,NA
CASSQAGTGVAGELFF,TGTGCCAGCAGCCAAGCCGGGACAGGGGTGGCCGGGGAGCTGTTTTTT,TRBD1,TRBJ2-2,TRBV4-2,NA
CASSLGGRPYEQYF,TGTGCTAGCAGCTTAGGGGGCCGGCCCTACGAGCAGTACTTC,TRBD1,TRBJ2-7,TRBV7-7,NA
CASSDPRASGGAYEQYF,TGTGCCAGCAGTGATCCCAGGGCTAGCGGGGGGGCATACGAGCAGTACTTC,TRBD2,TRBJ2-7,TRBV6-1,NA
CASSRSGTPYNEQFF,TGTGCCAGCAGTCGAAGCGGGACACCATACAATGAGCAGTTCTTC,NA,TRBJ2-1,TRBV27,NA
CASSFLQGWEAFF,TGTGCCAGCAGTTTTCTTCAGGGGTGGGAAGCTTTCTTT,NA,TRBJ1-1,TRBV28,NA
CASAKSGSNEKLFF,TGTGCCAGCGCGAAATCAGGTTCTAATGAAAAACTGTTTTTT,NA,TRBJ1-4,TRBV6-6,NA
CASRRGQAAPQHF,TGTGCCAGCAGACGAGGACAGGCCGCTCCCCAGCATTTT,TRBD1,TRBJ1-5,TRBV6-5,NA
CASSTGQRGTEAFF,TGTGCCAGCAGCACGGGACAGAGAGGGACTGAAGCTTTCTTT,TRBD1,TRBJ1-1,TRBV5-4,NA
CASSVATGRRPGEAFF,TGTGCCAGCAGCGTAGCCACAGGGCGACGGCCCGGTGAAGCTTTCTTT,NA,TRBJ1-1,TRBV9,NA
CASSLGDYGYTF,TGTGCCAGCAGCCTGGGAGACTATGGCTACACCTTC,NA,TRBJ1-2,TRBV3-1/TRBV3-2,NA
CASSQLTSESSYEQYF,TGTGCCAGCAGCCAGCTAACTAGCGAGAGCTCCTACGAGCAGTACTTC,TRBD2,TRBJ2-7,TRBV3-1/TRBV3-2,NA
CASSPSSGYSHEQYF,TGTGCCAGCTCACCTTCTTCTGGGTATAGCCACGAGCAGTACTTC,NA,TRBJ2-7,TRBV18,NA
CASAGQDSYEQYF,TGTGCCAGCGCGGGACAGGATTCATACGAGCAGTACTTC,TRBD1,TRBJ2-7,TRBV10-3,NA
CASSSIPTGLYEQYF,TGTGCCAGCAGCTCGATTCCCACAGGGCTCTACGAGCAGTACTTC,NA,TRBJ2-7,TRBV7-8,NA
CASSQIMDRSEAFF,TGCGCCAGCAGCCAGATAATGGATCGGAGTGAAGCTTTCTTT,NA,TRBJ1-1,TRBV4-3,NA
CASSIGGDQPQHF,TGTGCCAGTAGTATTGGCGGGGATCAGCCCCAGCATTTT,NA,TRBJ1-5,TRBV19,NA
CASSSITSDLNQPQHF,TGTGCCAGCAGCTCGATAACGAGTGACTTAAATCAGCCCCAGCATTTT,NA,TRBJ1-5,TRBV7-9,NA
CASSLDRANEQFF,TGTGCCAGCAGCCTAGACAGGGCGAATGAGCAGTTCTTC,TRBD1,TRBJ2-1,TRBV12-3/TRBV12-4,NA
CASSLGQGVHEQYF,TGTGCCAGCAGTTTAGGACAGGGTGTCCACGAGCAGTACTTC,TRBD1,TRBJ2-7,TRBV25-1,NA
CSVETGSYEQYF,TGCAGCGTTGAAACAGGTTCCTACGAGCAGTACTTC,NA,TRBJ2-7,TRBV29-1,NA
CASSLAPGTVTDTQYF,TGTGCCAGCAGCTTAGCCCCCGGGACAGTCACAGATACGCAGTATTTT,TRBD1,TRBJ2-3,TRBV7-6,NA
CASSFRSALTAYEQYF,TGTGCCAGCAGCTTCCGATCGGCCTTGACAGCCTACGAGCAGTACTTC,NA,TRBJ2-7,TRBV5-6,once
CASSLSGGLAEQYF,TGTGCCAGCAGTTTATCGGGGGGGTTGGCGGAGCAGTACTTC,TRBD2,TRBJ2-7,TRBV27,NA
CASSPRDRALYEQYF,TGTGCCAGCTCACCACGGGACAGGGCCCTATACGAGCAGTACTTC,TRBD1,TRBJ2-7,TRBV18,once
CASSLEAGDSYEQYF,TGTGCCAGCAGCTTAGAGGCGGGCGATTCCTACGAGCAGTACTTC,NA,TRBJ2-7,TRBV13,NA
CASSQNRGWGEAFF,TGCGCCAGCAGCCAAAATCGGGGGTGGGGTGAAGCTTTCTTT,NA,TRBJ1-1,TRBV4-1,NA
CASSSAGNTEAFF,TGTGCCAGCAGTAGCGCGGGGAACACTGAAGCTTTCTTT,NA,TRBJ1-1,TRBV6-5,NA
CASSYLANEQFF,TGTGCCAGCAGCTATCTAGCAAATGAGCAGTTCTTC,NA,TRBJ2-1,TRBV3-1/TRBV3-2,NA
CASMAPGGKNEQYF,TGTGCCAGCATGGCCCCAGGGGGCAAGAACGAGCAGTACTTC,TRBD1,TRBJ2-7,TRBV28,NA
CASSWDRGTYEQYF,TGCGCCAGCAGCTGGGACAGGGGGACCTACGAGCAGTACTTC,TRBD1,TRBJ2-7,TRBV4-1,NA
CASSSLEGSEQYF,TGTGCCAGCAGTAGTTTGGAGGGTTCCGAGCAGTACTTC,NA,TRBJ2-7,TRBV6-5,NA
CASSRTSYEQYF,TGTGCCAGCTCGCGCACTTCCTACGAGCAGTACTTC,NA,TRBJ2-7,TRBV6-5,NA
CASRKGLADNEQFF,TGTGCCAGCAGGAAGGGACTAGCGGACAATGAGCAGTTCTTC,TRBD2,TRBJ2-1,TRBV14,NA
CASSLVGAGMEETQYF,TGTGCCAGCAGCTTAGTTGGGGCAGGGATGGAAGAGACCCAGTACTTC,NA,TRBJ2-5,TRBV7-8,NA
CASSSQGTLSNQPQHF,TGTGCCAGCAGCTCACAGGGGACCCTAAGCAATCAGCCCCAGCATTTT,TRBD1,TRBJ1-5,TRBV7-2,NA
CASSLVSRGIDEKLFF,TGTGCCAGCAGCTTAGTTAGCCGGGGGATTGATGAAAAACTGTTTTTT,NA,TRBJ1-4,TRBV7-8,NA
CASSRRDRNSYEQYF,TGTGCCAGCAGCCGCCGGGACAGAAACTCCTACGAGCAGTACTTC,TRBD1,TRBJ2-7,TRBV14,NA
CASSLDRTDTQYF,TGTGCCAGCAGCCTGGACAGGACAGATACGCAGTATTTT,TRBD1,TRBJ2-3,TRBV7-8,NA
CASSLGRGQVQPQHF,TGTGCCAGCAGCTTAGGTAGGGGGCAGGTTCAGCCCCAGCATTTT,TRBD1,TRBJ1-5,TRBV7-8,NA
CASSQAGLAGGMPYNEQFF,TGCGCCAGCAGCCAAGCTGGACTAGCGGGAGGTATGCCCTACAATGAGCAGTTCTTC,TRBD2,TRBJ2-1,TRBV4-3,NA
CASSWGTGALAYEQYF,TGCGCCAGCAGCTGGGGGACAGGAGCACTTGCCTACGAGCAGTACTTC,TRBD1,TRBJ2-7,TRBV5-1,NA
CASSLVAGGEYNEQFF,TGTGCCAGCAGCTTAGTTGCGGGGGGGGAATACAATGAGCAGTTCTTC,TRBD2,TRBJ2-1,TRBV7-6,NA
CATSDTGQGADTEAFF,TGTGCCACCAGTGATACAGGACAGGGGGCAGACACTGAAGCTTTCTTT,TRBD1,TRBJ1-1,TRBV24-1,NA
CASSLSVQSTDTQYF,TGTGCCAGCAGCTTATCGGTTCAAAGCACAGATACGCAGTATTTT,NA,TRBJ2-3,TRBV7-8,NA
CASSVDRAAEQYF,TGTGCCAGCTCAGTGGACAGGGCCGCCGAGCAGTACTTC,TRBD1,TRBJ2-7,TRBV18,few
CASSLAASSYEQYF,TGTGCCAGCAGCTTGGCCGCTAGCTCCTACGAGCAGTACTTC,NA,TRBJ2-7,TRBV5-6,NA